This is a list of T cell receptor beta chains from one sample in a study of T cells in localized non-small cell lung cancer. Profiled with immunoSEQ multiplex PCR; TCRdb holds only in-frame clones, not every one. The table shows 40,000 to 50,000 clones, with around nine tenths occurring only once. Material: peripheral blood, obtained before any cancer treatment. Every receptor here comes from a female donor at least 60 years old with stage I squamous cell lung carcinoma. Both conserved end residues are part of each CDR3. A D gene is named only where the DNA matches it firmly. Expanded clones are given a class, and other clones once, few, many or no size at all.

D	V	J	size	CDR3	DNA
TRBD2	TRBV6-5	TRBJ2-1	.	CASSIRGGEQFF	TGTGCCAGCAGTATTCGGGGGGGTGAGCAGTTCTTC
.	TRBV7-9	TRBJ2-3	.	CASSLTASTDTQYF	TGTGCCAGCAGCTTGACAGCCAGCACAGATACGCAGTATTTT
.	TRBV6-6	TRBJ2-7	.	CASSYSYSTYEQYF	TGTGCCAGCAGTTACTCGTACAGCACCTACGAGCAGTACTTC
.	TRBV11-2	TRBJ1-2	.	CASSPRDNYGYTF	TGTGCCAGCAGCCCCCGCGATAACTATGGCTACACCTTC
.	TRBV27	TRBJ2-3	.	CASTGRNTDTQYF	TGTGCCAGCACTGGACGGAACACAGATACGCAGTATTTT
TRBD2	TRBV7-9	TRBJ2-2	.	CASSKSLAVAGELFF	TGTGCCAGCAGCAAGTCCCTAGCGGTTGCCGGGGAGCTGTTTTTT
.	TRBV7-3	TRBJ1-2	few	CASSLQPGVIGYTF	TGTGCCAGCAGCTTACAGCCAGGGGTTATTGGCTACACCTTC
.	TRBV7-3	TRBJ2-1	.	CASSLTLTDGEDEQFF	TGTGCCAGCAGCTTAACCCTCACGGACGGGGAGGATGAGCAGTTCTTC
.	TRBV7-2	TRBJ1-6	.	CASSHTGLGAPLHF	TGTGCCAGCAGCCATACAGGTCTAGGGGCGCCCCTCCACTTT
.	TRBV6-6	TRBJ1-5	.	CASSYGGSNQPQHF	TGTGCCAGCAGTTACGGGGGTAGCAATCAGCCCCAGCATTTT
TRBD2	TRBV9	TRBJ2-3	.	CASSETGTSRADTQYF	TGTGCCAGCAGCGAAACCGGGACTAGTAGGGCAGATACGCAGTATTTT
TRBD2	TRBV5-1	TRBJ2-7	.	CASSPVGLAGVYEQYF	TGCGCCAGCAGCCCGGTTGGACTAGCGGGAGTGTACGAGCAGTACTTC
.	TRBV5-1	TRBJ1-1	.	CASSRGDYTEAFF	TGCGCCAGCAGCCGAGGGGATTACACTGAAGCTTTCTTT
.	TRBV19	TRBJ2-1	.	CASLAAPNEQFF	TGTGCCTCTTTAGCGGCACCCAATGAGCAGTTCTTC
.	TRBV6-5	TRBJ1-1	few	CASRRQDTEAFF	TGTGCCAGCAGAAGACAGGACACTGAAGCTTTCTTT
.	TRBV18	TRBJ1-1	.	CASSPPLGGTEAFF	TGTGCCAGCTCACCACCGTTGGGGGGCACTGAAGCTTTCTTT
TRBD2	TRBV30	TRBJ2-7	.	CAWRPTGTSGRPPGEQYF	TGTGCCTGGAGGCCGACAGGGACTAGCGGGAGGCCCCCTGGCGAGCAGTACTTC
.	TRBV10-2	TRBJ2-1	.	CASNPGVHNEQFF	TGCGCCAGCAACCCCGGAGTTCATAATGAGCAGTTCTTC
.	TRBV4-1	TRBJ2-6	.	CASSQEADTSGANVLTF	TGCGCCAGCAGCCAAGAGGCAGATACGTCTGGGGCCAACGTCCTGACTTTC
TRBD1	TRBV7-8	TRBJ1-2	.	CASSSGQGGRGYTF	TGTGCCAGCAGCTCCGGACAGGGAGGTCGCGGCTACACCTTC
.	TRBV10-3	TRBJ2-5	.	CAISGQAQETQYF	TGTGCCATCAGTGGACAGGCCCAAGAGACCCAGTACTTC
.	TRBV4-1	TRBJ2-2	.	CASSQDRRGGVNTGELFF	TGCGCCAGCAGCCAAGATAGGCGTGGCGGGGTCAACACCGGGGAGCTGTTTTTT
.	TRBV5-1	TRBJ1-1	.	CASSTDGYTEAFF	TGCGCCAGCAGCACGGACGGGTACACTGAAGCTTTCTTT
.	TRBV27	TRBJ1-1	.	CASSFLARTANTEAFF	TGTGCCAGCAGTTTCCTCGCCCGGACAGCCAACACTGAAGCTTTCTTT
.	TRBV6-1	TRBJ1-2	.	CASSERVGWSGYTF	TGTGCCAGCAGTGAAAGAGTCGGGTGGAGTGGCTACACCTTC
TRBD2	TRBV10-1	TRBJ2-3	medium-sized	CASSENREATPSTDTQYF	TGCGCCAGCAGTGAAAACCGGGAGGCCACACCTAGCACAGATACGCAGTATTTT
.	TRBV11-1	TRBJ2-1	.	CASSLGGHYYNEQFF	TGTGCCAGCAGCTTAGGGGGCCACTATTACAATGAGCAGTTCTTC
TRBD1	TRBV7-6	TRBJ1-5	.	CASSSDRDQPQHF	TGTGCCAGCAGCTCCGACAGGGACCAGCCCCAGCATTTT
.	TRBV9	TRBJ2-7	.	CASSVGRADLYEQYF	TGTGCCAGCAGCGTAGGGCGGGCCGATCTCTACGAGCAGTACTTC
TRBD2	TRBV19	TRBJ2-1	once	CASSGWTSGRVENNEQFF	TGTGCCAGTAGTGGGTGGACTAGCGGGAGGGTGGAGAACAATGAGCAGTTCTTC
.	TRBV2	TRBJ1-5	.	CASSPQGYSNQPQHF	TGTGCCAGCAGTCCCCAGGGGTATAGCAATCAGCCCCAGCATTTT
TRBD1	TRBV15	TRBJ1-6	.	CATSRGQGGNSPLHF	TGTGCCACCAGCAGAGGACAGGGGGGAAATTCACCCCTCCACTTT
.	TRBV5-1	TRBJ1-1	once	CASSLAAGRNTEAFF	TGCGCCAGCAGCTTGGCCGCAGGGAGGAACACTGAAGCTTTCTTT
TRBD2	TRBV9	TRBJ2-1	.	CASSVAGLASYNEQFF	TGTGCCAGCAGCGTAGCGGGACTAGCTTCCTACAATGAGCAGTTCTTC
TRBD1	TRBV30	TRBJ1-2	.	CAWSATGGYGGYTF	TGTGCCTGGAGCGCGACAGGGGGCTACGGTGGCTACACCTTC
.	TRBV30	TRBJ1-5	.	CAWSGGTANQPQHF	TGTGCCTGGAGTGGAGGGACGGCGAATCAGCCCCAGCATTTT
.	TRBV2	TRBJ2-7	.	CASSEHYEQYF	TGTGCCAGCAGTGAGCACTACGAGCAGTACTTC
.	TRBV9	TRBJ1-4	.	CASSVEGRGNEKLFF	TGTGCCAGCAGCGTAGAGGGCCGCGGTAATGAAAAACTGTTTTTT
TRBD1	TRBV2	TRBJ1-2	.	CASSSNRGTYGYTF	TGTGCCAGCAGTTCAAACAGGGGCACCTATGGCTACACCTTC
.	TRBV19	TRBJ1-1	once	CASSMPGDSMNTEAFF	TGTGCCAGTAGTATGCCAGGTGATTCCATGAACACTGAAGCTTTCTTT
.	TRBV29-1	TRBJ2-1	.	CSVEVRKAYNEQFF	TGCAGCGTTGAAGTCAGGAAAGCTTACAATGAGCAGTTCTTC
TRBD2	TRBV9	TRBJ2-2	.	CASSPQGLANTGELFF	TGTGCCAGCAGCCCCCAAGGACTAGCGAACACCGGGGAGCTGTTTTTT
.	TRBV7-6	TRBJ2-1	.	CASSSPGTVNEQFF	TGTGCCAGCAGCTCCCCCGGGACTGTCAATGAGCAGTTCTTC